Below, 6 T cell receptor beta chains from the same sample are listed, as sequenced in a study of blood T cell repertoires in COVID-19 (dated by TCRdb to 2019 to 2021). Receptor amplification or capture employed the immunoSEQ multiplex PCR assay. TCRdb carries this immuneACCESS record with in-frame sequences only. Its versions omit some clonotypes, under half of them owing to an unresolved V gene in the studies checked, with the rest unexplained. This sample is represented by roughly 60,000 clones; 92% of them were singletons. 4.5% to 5.5% of the sample rests with the top ten. The sample consisted of peripheral blood. These TCRs come from a man in his forties or fifties with active COVID-19.

This clone has only a few counts. V gene TRBV27 combines with J gene TRBJ1-6; D gene uncertain. The CDR3 covers 14 residues. The V and J ends lost 3 bases and 7 bases respectively, with 10 bases between them. Germline assignment: CDR1 MNHEY and CDR2 SMNVEV (reference sequence). DNA for the CDR3: TGTGCCAGCAGTTTTGCGGGGAGCAATTCACCCCTCCACTTT. Amino acids: CASSFAGSNSPLHF.

V is TRBV10-3 and J is TRBJ1-3; 7 nucleotides line up with TRBD1. CDR3 size: 14 residues. The ends lost 6 bases at V and 4 bases at J; junction bases unmatched: 6. Per germline, CDR1 ENHRY and CDR2 SYGVKD. This CDR3 is CAIRETGPGNTIYF. CDR3 DNA sequence: TGTGCCATCAGGGAGACAGGGCCAGGAAACACCATATATTTT.

CDR3 sequence (DNA): TGTGCCAGCACCCGTCTAGCGGGAGAGGACAATGAGCAGTTCTTC. It encodes CASTRLAGEDNEQFF. The chain recombines TRBV9 with TRBJ2-1; 10 bases align to TRBD2. CDR3 length: 15 residues. Germline values: CDR1 SGDLS, CDR2 YYNGEE. Unmatched junction bases numbered 8, after V lost 6 bases and J lost 5 bases.

The chain recombines TRBV5-8 with TRBJ2-5; TRBD2 agrees at 11 bases. CDR1 is SGHTS and CDR2 is YDEGEE in the germline V gene. CDR3 length: 15 residues. V was clipped by 4 bases and J by 4 bases; unmatched bases: 6. For the CDR3, the DNA is TGTGCCAGCAGCCCGGGACTAGCGGAAACAGAGACCCAGTACTTC. It is translated as CASSPGLAETETQYF.

The genes are TRBV6-5 and TRBJ1-6; TRBD1 might be the D (6 bases). V was shortened by 5 bases and J by 9 bases, with 14 bases between the two germline ends. There are 14 residues in the CDR3. Germline-derived CDR1 and CDR2 are MNHEY and SVGAGI. The CDR3 loop is CASSQGYRSSPLHF. The CDR3 DNA reads as TGTGCCAGCAGTCAGGGGTATCGGAGTTCACCCCTCCACTTT.

The chain has TRBV6-5 and TRBJ1-1; D unresolved. This CDR3 has 12 residues. Deletions cut 5 bases from V and 5 bases from J, with 9 bases between. Germline V gene lookup returns CDR1 MNHEY and CDR2 SVGAGI. The DNA for the CDR3 is TGTGCCAGCAGTACTATTGGTACTGAAGCTTTCTTT. It specifies CASSTIGTEAFF.